The clone carrying this T cell receptor beta chain was observed at least ten times. As yet, its antigen is unknown. These data are taken from a study of CD8+CD57+ T cells in acquired aplastic anemia. Points from the study as a whole: Between patients and controls, some 31 CD8+ CDR3 sequences were found in common.

CDR1 SEHNR and CDR2 FQNEAQ come from the germline V gene (reference sequence). The CDR3 is 13 residues long. V lost 7 bases, J lost 4 bases, and 11 bases lay in between. TCR beta VDJ and CDR3 profiles were obtained from a genomic DNA template. In TCRdb, the reads were re-called with MiXCR into one record per CDR3 protein. The table has under 200,000 distinct CDR3 sequences, less than 50% seen once. Sequenced patients had shown CD8+CD57+ cell expansion by flow cytometry. Each patient carried a diagnosis of severe acquired aplastic anemia. The rearrangement uses TRBV7-9 and TRBJ1-3; a possible D gene is TRBD1 (6 bases). Material: sorted CD4+, CD8+, or CD8+CD57+ T cells (not recorded which) from PBMCs. The receptor's source is a human donor with aplastic anemia. Written as DNA, the CDR3 is TGTGCCAGCAACACAGGGTCAGGAAACACCATATATTTT. Translated, it gives CASNTGSGNTIYF.